Listed below are T cell receptor beta chains from one sample, sequenced in a study of type 1 and type 2 diabetes patients. TCRdb independently ran MiXCR on the multiplex PCR reads; one entry per CDR3 protein. The profile shows about 290,000 distinct CDR3 sequences, around 47% of them singletons. The sample was peripheral blood mononuclear cells (PBMCs). The receptors derive from a man between 18 and 35 years old with type 2 diabetes. Both conserved end residues are part of each CDR3. A D gene is named only where the DNA matches it firmly. Size is stated for part of the rows, as once, few or many counts, or as a class when the clone is expanded.

CDR3 DNA	CDR3 protein	D gene	V gene	J gene	clone size
TGTGCCAGCAGCTTAGCGGGGGGACGGGATTTTTATAGTTTCTTT	CASSLAGGRDFYSFF	-	TRBV7-2	TRBJ1-1	few
TGTGCCAGCAGTTTTTTAGAGCGGAGAGGGGACAATGAGCAGTTCTTC	CASSFLERRGDNEQFF	-	TRBV27	TRBJ2-1	-
TGTGCCAGCAGCGGCCCTAGGGGGGGCGGCACAGATACGCAGTATTTT	CASSGPRGGGTDTQYF	-	TRBV7-6	TRBJ2-3	few
TGTGCCAGCAGCCCCACTACGAGGACAGTTAACACTGAAGCTTTCTTT	CASSPTTRTVNTEAFF	-	TRBV7-9	TRBJ1-1	-
TGTGCCAGCAGTGGGGGGACAGGGGGTTACGAGCAGTACTTC	CASSGGTGGYEQYF	TRBD1	TRBV2	TRBJ2-7	once
TGTGCCAGCAGTTTAGGTAGAGGCGGGAGCACAGATACGCAGTATTTT	CASSLGRGGSTDTQYF	-	TRBV12-3/TRBV12-4	TRBJ2-3	-
TGTGCCAGTAGGGTCCGGGGACAGGGAAATGAAAAACTGTTTTTT	CASRVRGQGNEKLFF	TRBD1	TRBV19	TRBJ1-4	-
TGTGCCAGCAGCTTAGTTCCGGGGACAAAAGATGGCTACACCTTC	CASSLVPGTKDGYTF	-	TRBV7-2	TRBJ1-2	-
TGTGCCAGCAGTTTTAGTGCCGGGGAGCTGTTTTTT	CASSFSAGELFF	-	TRBV12-3/TRBV12-4	TRBJ2-2	-
TGTGCCAGCAGCCGTAAACAGGGGATCCAGCACCCCGACACAGATACGCAGTATTTT	CASSRKQGIQHPDTDTQYF	TRBD1	TRBV7-8	TRBJ2-3	-
TGTGCCAGTAGTATTCAACTAGCGGTCTCCTACGAGCAGTACTTC	CASSIQLAVSYEQYF	TRBD2	TRBV19	TRBJ2-7	few
TGTGCCAGCAGAACCAGGGACGGCAACTACGAGCAGTACTTC	CASRTRDGNYEQYF	-	TRBV6-2/TRBV6-3	TRBJ2-7	-
TGTGCCAGCAGCTTAGCGAGGCAGGGCACTTCACCCCTCCACTTT	CASSLARQGTSPLHF	-	TRBV7-8	TRBJ1-6	-
TGCGCCAGCAGCGGGACAGGGTCGGGTCAGCCCCAGCATTTT	CASSGTGSGQPQHF	TRBD1	TRBV10-1	TRBJ1-5	-
TGTGCCAGCATTCCCACCGGGACAGGGCGAGGAGATACGCAGTATTTT	CASIPTGTGRGDTQYF	TRBD1	TRBV6-5	TRBJ2-3	-
TGTGCCGGGGGAGGGGACGAGCAGTACTTC	CAGGGDEQYF	TRBD2	TRBV2	TRBJ2-7	many
TGTGCCAGCAACTCATCCGGGAGGCCATCTGGCTACACCTTC	CASNSSGRPSGYTF	-	TRBV7-9	TRBJ1-2	-
TGTGCCAGCAGCCAAGGCACGGGCTCCTACGAGCAGTACTTC	CASSQGTGSYEQYF	-	TRBV2	TRBJ2-7	few
TGTGCCAGCAACACGAGGGCAGGCGATGGCTACACCTTC	CASNTRAGDGYTF	-	TRBV7-2	TRBJ1-2	few
TGTGCCAGCAGCCAGGACACTAACCCTAGCACAGATACGCAGTATTTT	CASSQDTNPSTDTQYF	-	TRBV3-1	TRBJ2-3	once
TGTGCCAGCAGCCGACCAGGGGAATATGGCTACACCTTC	CASSRPGEYGYTF	-	TRBV7-3	TRBJ1-2	-
TGTGCCAGCAGGGACAACCAACCGGGGTACCAAGAGACCCAGTACTTC	CASRDNQPGYQETQYF	-	TRBV27	TRBJ2-5	-
TGTGCCAGCAAAGGGACAGGGGATAACTATGGCTACACCTTC	CASKGTGDNYGYTF	TRBD1	TRBV6-5	TRBJ1-2	few
TGTGCCACCAGCAGAGGCCGGGGGGGGGCAGATACGCAGTATTTT	CATSRGRGGADTQYF	TRBD2	TRBV15	TRBJ2-3	-
TGTGCCAGCAGCGTAGTTCTAGGCGGGGAGCTGTTTTTT	CASSVVLGGELFF	-	TRBV9	TRBJ2-2	-
TGCGCCAGCAGCCAAGGGGGACAGGGGGGGCAGCCCCAGCATTTT	CASSQGGQGGQPQHF	TRBD1	TRBV4-1	TRBJ1-5	-
TGTGCCAGTAGTATAGGGCCCAGAGGGTCCTACAATGAGCAGTTCTTC	CASSIGPRGSYNEQFF	-	TRBV19	TRBJ2-1	few
TGTGCCAGTGTAACGAACACTGAAGCTTTCTTT	CASVTNTEAFF	-	TRBV19	TRBJ1-1	few
TGTGCCAGCAGGACAGGGGGCATATCCGGGGAGCTGTTTTTT	CASRTGGISGELFF	TRBD1	TRBV6-6	TRBJ2-2	-
TGCAGCGTTGAAACGAGGGGGGTCAGCGAAGAGACCCAGTACTTC	CSVETRGVSEETQYF	-	TRBV29-1	TRBJ2-5	-
TGTGCCAGCAGTTTAGGAGGGGTGGCGAGTGAGGCTTTCTTT	CASSLGGVASEAFF	-	TRBV28	TRBJ1-1	-
TGTGCCAGCAGTGGGCGGGCCAACGTCCTGACTTTC	CASSGRANVLTF	-	TRBV2	TRBJ2-6	many
TGTGCCAGCAGTTTTCGAGGGGAGCCCCACTTT	CASSFRGEPHF	-	TRBV28	TRBJ1-6	-
TGTGCCAGTAGTATAAGGGGGACTAGGGGGATGAACATTCAGTACTTC	CASSIRGTRGMNIQYF	TRBD2	TRBV19	TRBJ2-4	few
TGTGCCATCAGTGAGAGGGGAGAGACCCAGTACTTC	CAISERGETQYF	-	TRBV10-3	TRBJ2-5	-
TGTGCCAGCAGGTCGGGACTAGCGGTGGCCGGGGAGCTGTTTTTT	CASRSGLAVAGELFF	TRBD2	TRBV15	TRBJ2-2	-
TGTGCCAGCAGTTCCGCGGGAGAGGGCAATGCCGAGCAGTACTTC	CASSSAGEGNAEQYF	TRBD2	TRBV10-3	TRBJ2-7	once
TGTGCCACCAGCAGAGATTCGGGGTCTGGAAACACCATATATTTT	CATSRDSGSGNTIYF	-	TRBV15	TRBJ1-3	few